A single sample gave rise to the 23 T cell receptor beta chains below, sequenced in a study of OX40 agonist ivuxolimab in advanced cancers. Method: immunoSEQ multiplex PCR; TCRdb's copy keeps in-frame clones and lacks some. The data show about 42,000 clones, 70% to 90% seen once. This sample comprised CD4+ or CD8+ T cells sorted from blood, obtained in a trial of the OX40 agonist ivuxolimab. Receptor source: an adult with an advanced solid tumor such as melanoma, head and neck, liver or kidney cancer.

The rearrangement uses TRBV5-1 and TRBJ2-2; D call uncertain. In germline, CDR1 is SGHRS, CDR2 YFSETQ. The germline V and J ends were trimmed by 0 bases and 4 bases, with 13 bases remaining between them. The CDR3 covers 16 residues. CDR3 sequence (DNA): TGCGCCAGCAGCTTGGCCTGGACGGCTGCCACCGGGGAGCTGTTTTTT. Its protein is CASSLAWTAATGELFF.

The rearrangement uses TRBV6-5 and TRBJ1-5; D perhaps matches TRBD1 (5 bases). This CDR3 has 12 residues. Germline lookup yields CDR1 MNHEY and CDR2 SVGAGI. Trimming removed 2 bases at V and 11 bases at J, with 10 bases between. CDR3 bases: TGTGCCAGCAGTTACCGGGGCTCGGCCCAGCATTTT. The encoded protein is CASSYRGSAQHF.

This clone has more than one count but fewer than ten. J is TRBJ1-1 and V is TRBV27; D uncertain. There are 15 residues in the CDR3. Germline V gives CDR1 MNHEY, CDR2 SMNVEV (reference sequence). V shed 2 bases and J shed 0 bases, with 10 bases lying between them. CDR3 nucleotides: TGTGCCAGCAGTTTAGCAGGCTTCATGAACACTGAAGCTTTCTTT. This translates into CASSLAGFMNTEAFF.

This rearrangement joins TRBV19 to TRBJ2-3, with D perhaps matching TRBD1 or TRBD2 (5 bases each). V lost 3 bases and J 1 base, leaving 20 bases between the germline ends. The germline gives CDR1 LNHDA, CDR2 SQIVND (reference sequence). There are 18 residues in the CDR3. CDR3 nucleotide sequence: TGTGCCAGTAGTATGCTCTCAGGGAGCGGTGGGGGCACAGATACGCAGTATTTT. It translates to CASSMLSGSGGGTDTQYF. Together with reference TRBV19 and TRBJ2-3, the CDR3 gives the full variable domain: DGGITQSPKYLFRKEGQNVTLSCEQNLNHDAMYWYRQDPGQGLRLIYYSQIVNDFQKGDIAEGYSVSREKKESFPLTVTSAQKNPTAFYLCASSMLSGSGGGTDTQYFGPGTRLTVL.

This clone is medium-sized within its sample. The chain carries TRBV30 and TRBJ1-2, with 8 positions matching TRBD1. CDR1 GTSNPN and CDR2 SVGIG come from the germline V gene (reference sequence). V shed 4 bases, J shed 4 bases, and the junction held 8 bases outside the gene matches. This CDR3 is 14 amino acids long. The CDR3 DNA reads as TGTGCCTGGACCCACCGGGGGACAGGCTATGGCTACACCTTC. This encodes CAWTHRGTGYGYTF.

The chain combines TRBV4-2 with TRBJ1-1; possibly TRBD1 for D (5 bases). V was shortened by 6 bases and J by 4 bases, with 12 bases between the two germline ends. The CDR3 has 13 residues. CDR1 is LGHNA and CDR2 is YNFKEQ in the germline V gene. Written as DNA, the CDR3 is TGTGCCAGCAGAGACAGTATGGCCACTGAAGCTTTCTTT. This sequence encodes CASRDSMATEAFF.

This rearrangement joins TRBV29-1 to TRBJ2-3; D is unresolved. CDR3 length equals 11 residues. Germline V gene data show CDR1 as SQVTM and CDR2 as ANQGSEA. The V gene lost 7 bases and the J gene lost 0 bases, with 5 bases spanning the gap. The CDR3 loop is CSATSTDTQYF. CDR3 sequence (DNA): TGCAGCGCTACGAGCACAGATACGCAGTATTTT.

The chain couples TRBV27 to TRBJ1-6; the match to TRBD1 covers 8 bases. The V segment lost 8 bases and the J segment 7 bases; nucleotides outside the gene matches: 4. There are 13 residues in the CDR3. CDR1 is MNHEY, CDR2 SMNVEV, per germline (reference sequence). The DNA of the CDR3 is TGTGCCAGCGGCAGACAGGGGAATTCACCCCTCCACTTT. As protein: CASGRQGNSPLHF.

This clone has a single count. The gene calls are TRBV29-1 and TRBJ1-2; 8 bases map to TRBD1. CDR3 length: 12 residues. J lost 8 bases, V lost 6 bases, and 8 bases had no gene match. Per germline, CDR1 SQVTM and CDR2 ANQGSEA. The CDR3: CSVETTGDGYTF. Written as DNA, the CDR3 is TGCAGCGTGGAGACGACAGGGGACGGCTACACCTTC.

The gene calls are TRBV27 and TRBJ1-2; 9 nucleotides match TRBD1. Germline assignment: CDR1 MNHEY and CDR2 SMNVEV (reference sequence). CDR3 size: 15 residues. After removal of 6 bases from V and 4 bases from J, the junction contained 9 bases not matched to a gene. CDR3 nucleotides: TGTGCCAGCAGCACAACAGGGGGCGAGATCTATGGCTACACCTTC. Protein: CASSTTGGEIYGYTF.

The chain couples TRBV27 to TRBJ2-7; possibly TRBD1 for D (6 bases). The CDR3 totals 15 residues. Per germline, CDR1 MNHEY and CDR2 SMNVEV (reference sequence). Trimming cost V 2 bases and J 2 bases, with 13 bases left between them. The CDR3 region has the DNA TGTGCCAGCAGTTTACGTGGCGAGGGGGCCTACGAGCAGTACTTC. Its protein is CASSLRGEGAYEQYF.

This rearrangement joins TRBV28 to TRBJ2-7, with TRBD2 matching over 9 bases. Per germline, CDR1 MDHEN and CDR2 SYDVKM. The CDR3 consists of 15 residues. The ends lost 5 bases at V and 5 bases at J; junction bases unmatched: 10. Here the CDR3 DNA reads TGTGCCAGCAGTATAGCGGGGGATCTTGCCGACGAGCAGTACGTC. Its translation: CASSIAGDLADEQYV.

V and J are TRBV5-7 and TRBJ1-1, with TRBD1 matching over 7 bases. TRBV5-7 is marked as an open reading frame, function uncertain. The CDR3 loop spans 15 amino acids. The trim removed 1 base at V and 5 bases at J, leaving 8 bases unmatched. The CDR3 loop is CASSLSDRVDTEAFF. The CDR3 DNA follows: TGTGCCAGCAGCTTGTCTGACAGGGTCGATACTGAAGCTTTCTTT.

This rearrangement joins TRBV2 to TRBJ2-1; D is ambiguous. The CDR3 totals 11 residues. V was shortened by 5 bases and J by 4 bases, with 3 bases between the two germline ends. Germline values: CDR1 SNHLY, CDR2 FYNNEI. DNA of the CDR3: TGTGCCAGCAGTAATTACAATGAGCAGTTCTTC. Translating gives CASSNYNEQFF.

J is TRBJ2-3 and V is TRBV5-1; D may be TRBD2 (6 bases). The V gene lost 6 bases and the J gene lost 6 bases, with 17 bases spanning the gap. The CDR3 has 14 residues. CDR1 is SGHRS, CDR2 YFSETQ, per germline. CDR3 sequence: CASKAGWDLDTQYF. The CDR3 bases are TGCGCCAGCAAGGCGGGCTGGGACTTGGATACGCAGTATTTT.

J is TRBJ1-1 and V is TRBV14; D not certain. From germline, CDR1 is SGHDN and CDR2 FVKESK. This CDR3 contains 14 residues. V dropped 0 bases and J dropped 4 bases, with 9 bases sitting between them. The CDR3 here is CASSQELTSTEAFF. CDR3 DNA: TGTGCCAGCAGCCAAGAGTTGACAAGCACTGAAGCTTTCTTT.

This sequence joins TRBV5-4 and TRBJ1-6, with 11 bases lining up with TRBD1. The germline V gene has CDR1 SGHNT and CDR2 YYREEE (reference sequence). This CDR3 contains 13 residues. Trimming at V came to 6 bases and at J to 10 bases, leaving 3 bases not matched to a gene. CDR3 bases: TGTGCCAGCACGGACAGGGGGCCCTCACCCCTCCACTTT. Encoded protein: CASTDRGPSPLHF.

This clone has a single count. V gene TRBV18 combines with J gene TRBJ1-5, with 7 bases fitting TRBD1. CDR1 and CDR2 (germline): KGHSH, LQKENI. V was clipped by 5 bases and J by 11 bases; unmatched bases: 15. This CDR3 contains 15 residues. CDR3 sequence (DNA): TGTGCCAGCTCAAGCTCGCAACAGGGGAGCGGGACCCAGCATTTT. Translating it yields CASSSSQQGSGTQHF.

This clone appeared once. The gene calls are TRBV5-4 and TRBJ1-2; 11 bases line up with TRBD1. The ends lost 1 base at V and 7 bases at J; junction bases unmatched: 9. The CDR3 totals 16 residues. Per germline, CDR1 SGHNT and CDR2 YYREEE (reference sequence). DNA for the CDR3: TGTGCCAGCAGCTTGATACCGGGACAGGGGGTTGGTGGCTACACCTTC. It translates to CASSLIPGQGVGGYTF.

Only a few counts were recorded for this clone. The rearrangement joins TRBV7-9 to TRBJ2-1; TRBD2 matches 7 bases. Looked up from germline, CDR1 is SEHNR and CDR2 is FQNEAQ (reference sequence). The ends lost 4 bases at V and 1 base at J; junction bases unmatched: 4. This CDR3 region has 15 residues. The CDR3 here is CASSSLAESYNEQFF. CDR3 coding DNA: TGTGCCAGCAGCTCCCTAGCGGAGTCCTACAATGAGCAGTTCTTC.

CDR3 in DNA: TGTGCCAGCAGCTATGGACTAGCGGGTACCACAGATACGCAGTATTTT. Translated, it gives CASSYGLAGTTDTQYF. The chain employs TRBV13 and TRBJ2-3; 11 bases agree with TRBD2. The V gene's germline CDR1 is PRHDT and CDR2 FYEKMQ (reference sequence). This CDR3 region has 16 residues. V gave up 4 bases and J gave up 2 bases; unmatched junction bases: 5. Looking up the rest from reference TRBV13 and TRBJ2-3 gives the full variable domain: AAGVIQSPRHLIKEKRETATLKCYPIPRHDTVYWYQQGPGQDPQFLISFYEKMQSDKGSIPDRFSAQQFSDYHSELNMSSLELGDSALYFCASSYGLAGTTDTQYFGPGTRLTVL.

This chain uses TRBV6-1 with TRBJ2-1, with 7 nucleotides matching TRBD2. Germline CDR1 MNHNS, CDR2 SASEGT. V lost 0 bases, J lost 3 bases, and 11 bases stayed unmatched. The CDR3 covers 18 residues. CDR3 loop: CASSEAGTSSGYYNEQFF. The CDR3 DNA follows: TGTGCCAGCAGTGAAGCGGGGACTTCTAGCGGTTACTACAATGAGCAGTTCTTC.

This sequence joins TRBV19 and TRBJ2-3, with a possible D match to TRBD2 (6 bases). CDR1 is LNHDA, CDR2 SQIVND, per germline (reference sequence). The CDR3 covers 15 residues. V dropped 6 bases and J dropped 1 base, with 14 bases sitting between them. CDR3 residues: CASRRSGLRTDTQYF. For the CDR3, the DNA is TGTGCCAGTAGGCGAAGCGGGCTTCGCACAGATACGCAGTATTTT.